These 31 T cell receptor beta chains were sequenced from one sample in a study of early T cells in non-severe SARS-CoV-2 infection. TCRdb independently ran MiXCR on the 5' RACE reads; one entry per CDR3 protein. The table has around 67,000 distinct CDR3 sequences, under 15% seen once. Material for sequencing was whole blood. The receptor source for this set is an adult who was a healthcare worker with PCR-confirmed SARS-CoV-2 infection or an uninfected control (not recorded which).

This clonotype was recorded at least ten times. The V call is TRBV4-3, the J call TRBJ2-1; 7 positions agree with TRBD2. The germline V gene encodes CDR1 LGHNA and CDR2 YSLEER. The CDR3 is made up of 15 amino acids. Losses at the gene ends were 0 bases for V and 4 bases for J; bases not matched to a gene: 3. CDR3 residues: CASSQESGIYNEQFF. CDR3 bases: TGCGCCAGCAGCCAAGAGAGCGGGATATACAATGAGCAGTTCTTC.

This clonotype was detected ten times or more. CDR3 DNA sequence: TGTGCCAGCAGTCCTACGGACAGAAATCAGCCCCAGCATTTT. This codes for CASSPTDRNQPQHF. The rearrangement joins TRBV2 to TRBJ1-5; D is possibly TRBD1 (6 bases). Germline CDR1 is SNHLY and CDR2 is FYNNEI. V was cut by 5 bases and J by 4 bases, with 12 bases left in between. The CDR3 is 14 residues long.

The rearrangement links TRBV3-1 to TRBJ2-3; tentative D call: TRBD1 (6 bases). CDR1 and CDR2 from the germline V gene are LGHDT and YNNKEL (reference sequence). V was trimmed by 7 bases and J by 2 bases, leaving 13 bases between them. The CDR3 length is 14 residues. The CDR3 loop is CASTPPGDTDTQYF. CDR3 coding DNA: TGTGCCAGCACCCCCCCAGGGGACACAGATACGCAGTATTTT.

This clonotype was recorded at least ten times. The chain recombines TRBV12-3 or TRBV12-4 with TRBJ1-6; D call uncertain. This CDR3 has 14 residues. Trimming shortened V by 3 bases and J by 6 bases, and 9 bases separated the two germline ends. CDR3 sequence reads: CASSFGSANSPLHF. The CDR3 nucleotides are TGTGCCAGCAGTTTTGGGTCGGCTAATTCACCCCTCCACTTT.

This clonotype was observed at least ten times. The rearrangement joins TRBV27 to TRBJ1-5; maybe TRBD1 (6 bases). This CDR3 spans 14 amino acids. Germline V lookup: CDR1 MNHEY, CDR2 SMNVEV (reference sequence). The germline V and J ends were trimmed by 6 bases and 3 bases, with 12 bases remaining between them. The CDR3 here is CASRGTGPNQPQHF. CDR3 bases: TGTGCCAGCAGGGGTACAGGGCCCAATCAGCCCCAGCATTTT.

This clonotype showed up many times. The chain links TRBV5-1 to TRBJ1-1, with D unresolved. The CDR3 runs 16 residues. Germline V CDR1 and CDR2: SGHRS, YFSETQ. Trimming took off 4 bases at V and 5 bases at J, with 21 bases between the two ends. The DNA of the CDR3 is TGCGCCAGCAGCCAAAAGGAGTGGGCCGAAAATACTGAAGCTTTCTTT. Its protein product is CASSQKEWAENTEAFF.

This clonotype was counted ten times or more. The chain couples TRBV2 to TRBJ2-4; the D is unclear. Trimming stripped 7 bases from V and 0 bases from J, with 10 bases between. The CDR3 is made up of 14 amino acids. CDR1 SNHLY and CDR2 FYNNEI come from the germline V gene. CDR3 residues: CASKSPEAKNIQYF. DNA of the CDR3: TGTGCCAGCAAGAGTCCAGAAGCCAAAAACATTCAGTACTTC.

This clonotype has at least ten counts. The chain employs TRBV7-2 and TRBJ2-7; TRBD2 aligns across 13 bases. The junction had 4 bases not matched to a gene; V was cut back by 3 bases and J by 2 bases. This CDR3 is built from 16 residues. Germline V gives CDR1 SGHTA, CDR2 FQGNSA. The CDR3 region is CASSFQGLAGTYEQYF. CDR3 DNA sequence: TGTGCCAGCAGCTTCCAGGGACTAGCGGGGACCTACGAGCAGTACTTC.

This chain connects TRBV5-1 to TRBJ2-3; weak D call: TRBD2 (5 bases). The CDR3 covers 15 residues. CDR1 is SGHRS, CDR2 YFSETQ, per germline. The V and J ends lost 9 bases and 2 bases respectively, with 19 bases between them. CDR3 residues: CATRWETNPTDTQYF. The CDR3 coding sequence is TGCGCCACCCGCTGGGAGACAAACCCCACAGATACGCAGTATTTT. Complete variable domain (other parts from reference TRBV5-1 and TRBJ2-3): KAGVTQTPRYLIKTRGQQVTLSCSPISGHRSVSWYQQTPGQGLQFLFEYFSETQRNKGNFPGRFSGRQFSNSRSEMNVSTLELGDSALYLCATRWETNPTDTQYFGPGTRLTVL.

This clonotype was observed many times. V gene TRBV11-2 combines with J gene TRBJ2-3, with D perhaps assigned TRBD1 or TRBD2 (7 bases each). The CDR3 extends over 15 amino acids. Germline V gives CDR1 SGHAT, CDR2 FQNNGV. Trimming took off 3 bases at V and 2 bases at J, with 12 bases between the two ends. The CDR3 DNA reads as TGTGCCAGCAGCTTCAGGGGGAGGGACACAGATACGCAGTATTTT. This translates into CASSFRGRDTDTQYF. The variable domain in full, with the rest retrieved from reference TRBV11-2 and TRBJ2-3, is EAGVAQSPRYKIIEKRQSVAFWCNPISGHATLYWYQQILGQGPKLLIQFQNNGVVDDSQLPKDRFSAERLKGVDSTLKIQPAKLEDSAVYLCASSFRGRDTDTQYFGPGTRLTVL.

This clonotype was seen ten or more times. The chain is built from TRBV19 and TRBJ2-1; 13 bases are shared with TRBD2. Germline loops: CDR1 LNHDA, CDR2 SQIVND (reference sequence). J lost 8 bases, V lost 4 bases, and 5 bases had no gene match. This CDR3 region has 15 residues. The CDR3 DNA is TGTGCCAGTAGTAAGACTAGCGGGAGGTTGTATGAGCAGTTCTTC. Its protein is CASSKTSGRLYEQFF. The variable domain in full, completed from reference TRBV19 and TRBJ2-1, reads DGGITQSPKYLFRKEGQNVTLSCEQNLNHDAMYWYRQDPGQGLRLIYYSQIVNDFQKGDIAEGYSVSREKKESFPLTVTSAQKNPTAFYLCASSKTSGRLYEQFFGPGTRLTVL.

This clonotype was detected many times. The chain couples TRBV12-3 or TRBV12-4 to TRBJ1-2; D ambiguous. V gave up 3 bases and J gave up 4 bases, with 12 bases separating them. The CDR3 has 14 residues. CDR3 amino acids: CASSLTAGSYGYTF. In DNA, the CDR3 is TGTGCCAGCAGTTTGACGGCGGGGAGCTATGGCTACACCTTC.

This clonotype was seen repeatedly, ten times or more. The rearrangement joins TRBV20-1 to TRBJ2-1; no reliable D call. Trimming removed 3 bases at V and 3 bases at J, with 15 bases between. CDR3 length: 15 residues. Germline loops: CDR1 DFQATT, CDR2 SNEGSKA (reference sequence). The CDR3 here is CSASSIDGFYNEQFF. CDR3 in DNA: TGCAGTGCTAGTTCCATTGACGGGTTCTACAATGAGCAGTTCTTC.

This clonotype was detected many times. V usage is TRBV6-5 and J usage is TRBJ1-2, with D maybe TRBD1 (6 bases). The V and J ends lost 6 bases and 4 bases respectively, with 15 bases between them. Germline CDR1 MNHEY, CDR2 SVGAGI. The CDR3 runs to 14 residues. DNA for the CDR3: TGTGCCAGCAGCAGGACAGTAAACATCTATGGCTACACCTTC. This translates into CASSRTVNIYGYTF.

Ten or more counts support this clonotype. V is TRBV6-5 and J is TRBJ1-2, with D perhaps TRBD1 (5 bases). V lost 3 bases and J lost 4, with 12 bases in between. Germline V gene sequence: CDR1 MNHEY, CDR2 SVGAGI. The CDR3 length is 14 residues. DNA of the CDR3: TGTGCCAGCAGTTATATAGGGGCCTCCTATGGCTACACCTTC. It specifies CASSYIGASYGYTF.

Many counts were recorded for this clonotype. V gene TRBV30 combines with J gene TRBJ2-7; 9 bases align to TRBD2. The CDR3 runs to 16 residues. Per the germline V gene, CDR1 is GTSNPN and CDR2 is SVGIG (reference sequence). V gave up 2 bases and J gave up 0 bases; unmatched junction bases: 8. The CDR3 region has the DNA TGTGCCTGGAGTCTCCCGAGGACTAGCGTCTCCTACGAGCAGTACTTC. Encoded protein: CAWSLPRTSVSYEQYF. The full variable domain, with the rest looked up from reference TRBV30 and TRBJ2-7, is SQTIHQWPATLVQPVGSPLSLECTVEGTSNPNLYWYRQAAGRGLQLLFYSVGIGQISSEVPQNLSASRPQDRQFILSSKKLLLSDSGFYLCAWSLPRTSVSYEQYFGPGTRLTVT.

This clonotype was seen ten or more times. The V gene is TRBV6-1, the J gene TRBJ2-7, with D perhaps TRBD1 (6 bases). Germline loops: CDR1 MNHNS, CDR2 SASEGT. The germline V and J ends were trimmed by 2 bases and 4 bases, with 15 bases remaining between them. The CDR3 has 15 residues. The CDR3 sequence: CASSEPPDRAYEQYF. The CDR3 DNA reads TGTGCCAGCAGTGAACCCCCGGACAGAGCTTACGAGCAGTACTTC.

In its sample, this clonotype was seen many times. This chain connects TRBV10-3 to TRBJ1-6, with 9 bases identical to TRBD1. From germline, CDR1 is ENHRY and CDR2 SYGVKD. This CDR3 is 14 amino acids long. With V trimmed by 8 bases and J by 8 bases, 7 bases remained unmatched. The CDR3 protein is CAIQQGARDSPLHF. CDR3 bases: TGTGCCATCCAACAGGGGGCTCGGGATTCACCCCTCCACTTT.

The sample holds many counts of this clonotype. This CDR3 reads CASSHYRGANYGYTF. DNA for the CDR3: TGCGCCAGCAGCCACTACAGGGGAGCTAACTATGGCTACACCTTC. V usage is TRBV4-3 and J usage is TRBJ1-2; 7 nucleotides match TRBD1. This CDR3 has 15 amino acids. V dropped 3 bases and J dropped 0; count of bases not matched to a gene: 4. Germline V lookup: CDR1 LGHNA, CDR2 YSLEER.

The rearrangement links TRBV12-3 or TRBV12-4 to TRBJ1-1; no reliable D call. Trimming took 6 bases from V and 1 from J, leaving 12 bases between them. The CDR3 covers 14 residues. The CDR3 protein is CASSDRSENTEAFF. CDR3 bases: TGTGCCAGCAGCGACCGTTCAGAGAACACTGAAGCTTTCTTT.

This clonotype was detected a few times. The chain joins TRBV6-2 or TRBV6-3 to TRBJ2-6; D is unresolved. The CDR3 covers 15 residues. Trimming took 7 bases from V and 1 from J, leaving 11 bases between them. CDR1 MNHEY and CDR2 SVGEGT come from the germline V gene. CDR3 sequence: CASTSKASGANVLTF. For the CDR3, the DNA is TGTGCCAGCACATCCAAGGCGTCTGGGGCCAACGTCCTGACTTTC.

Many counts were recorded for this clonotype. The chain recombines TRBV2 with TRBJ1-1, with D unclear. The ends were cut back, 1 base at V and 1 base at J, with 4 bases in the middle. Germline V gives CDR1 SNHLY, CDR2 FYNNEI. CDR3 length: 13 residues. The CDR3 is CASSEVGNTEAFF. The CDR3 DNA follows: TGTGCCAGCAGTGAAGTTGGGAACACTGAAGCTTTCTTT.

Many counts were recorded for this clonotype. The V call is TRBV6-2 or TRBV6-3, the J call TRBJ2-1; no clear D gene. Germline V gene sequence: CDR1 MNHEY, CDR2 SVGEGT. The germline V and J ends were trimmed by 6 bases and 1 base, with 10 bases remaining between them. The CDR3 covers 14 residues. This CDR3 is CASRQGWSYNEQFF. CDR3 DNA sequence: TGTGCCAGCAGACAAGGGTGGTCCTACAATGAGCAGTTCTTC.

This clonotype was seen repeatedly, ten times or more. The V call is TRBV6-2 or TRBV6-3, the J call TRBJ2-1, with 9 bases aligning to TRBD1. Per the germline V gene, CDR1 is MNHEY and CDR2 is SVGEGT. This CDR3 contains 15 residues. Trimming cost V 5 bases and J 7 bases; bases outside gene matches: 9. The CDR3, as DNA: TGTGCCAGCAGTCTTACCGGGACAGGGTCAAATGAGCAGTTCTTC. It codes for CASSLTGTGSNEQFF.

A remark on this clonotype: Possible read error: a much larger clone is one base away. This chain connects TRBV4-1 to TRBJ1-5; D is uncertain. Germline CDR1 is MGHRA and CDR2 is YSYEKL. Trimming removed 4 bases from V and 7 bases from J, with 11 bases in between. This CDR3 comprises 13 residues. In DNA, the CDR3 is TGCGCCAGCAGCCGAGATCGGGGACAGCCCCAGCATTTT. This encodes CASSRDRGQPQHF.

At least ten counts were recorded for this clonotype. This chain uses TRBV20-1 with TRBJ1-6; D ambiguous. Germline CDR1 and CDR2: DFQATT and SNEGSKA (reference sequence). V lost 6 bases and J lost 7, with 16 bases in between. This CDR3 contains 14 residues. In nucleotides, the CDR3 is TGCAGTGCCCAACCCGGGGTCGTGAATTCACCCCTCCACTTT. It encodes CSAQPGVVNSPLHF.

The table lists this clonotype with many counts. The chain is built from TRBV12-3 or TRBV12-4 and TRBJ1-5, with D hard to call. Trimming shortened V by 3 bases and J by 3 bases, and 9 bases separated the two germline ends. The CDR3 is made up of 14 amino acids. The CDR3 nucleotides read TGTGCCAGCAGTTTTTTAACCTCCAATCAGCCCCAGCATTTT. It yields the protein CASSFLTSNQPQHF.

This chain uses TRBV28 with TRBJ2-7, with D tentatively TRBD1 (5 bases). CDR1 is MDHEN and CDR2 is SYDVKM in the germline V gene. This CDR3 spans 14 amino acids. V shed 6 bases and J shed 3 bases, with 15 bases lying between them. CDR3 bases: TGTGCCAGCAGCCTCCGGACAACTTACTACGAGCAGTACTTC. This gives the protein CASSLRTTYYEQYF.

In this sample, this clonotype turned up a few times. V gene TRBV29-1 combines with J gene TRBJ1-1, with TRBD1 matching 8 bases. From germline, CDR1 is SQVTM and CDR2 ANQGSEA. The junction had 9 bases not matched to a gene; V was cut back by 6 bases and J by 0 bases. The CDR3 is 15 residues long. CDR3 region: CSVAGGWGMNTEAFF. Written as DNA, the CDR3 is TGCAGCGTCGCAGGGGGCTGGGGGATGAACACTGAAGCTTTCTTT.

This clonotype was seen a handful of times. The rearrangement uses TRBV25-1 and TRBJ1-5; perhaps TRBD1 as D (5 bases). Between the trimmed V and J ends, which lost 8 bases and 2 bases, there was a span of 13 bases. Germline V gene data show CDR1 as MGHDK and CDR2 as SYGVNS. The CDR3 is 14 residues long. DNA for the CDR3: TGTGCCAGCGCCGAAGGGGCAGGCAATCAGCCCCAGCATTTT. This encodes CASAEGAGNQPQHF.

Details on this clonotype: A much more abundant neighbour one base away suggests this may be a read error. V and J are TRBV2 and TRBJ1-1; D not certain. The CDR3 runs 13 residues. V dropped 6 bases and J dropped 8 bases, with 16 bases sitting between them. The germline gives CDR1 SNHLY, CDR2 FYNNEI. In nucleotides, the CDR3 is TGTGCCAGCAGCAGTTCCCGGGTCAGGGAAGCTTTCTTT. It is translated as CASSSSRVREAFF.